The text below deals with one TCR beta chain. This receptor's antigen is unknown. Base qualities were left out, and no much larger clone turns up one base away. Library method: the immunoSEQ multiplex PCR assay. TCRdb retrieved this table from immuneACCESS and kept in-frame rearrangements only. Not all clones are present; in checked studies, unresolved V genes account for under half, and no reason is known for the remainder. For this sample the table gives around 30,000 clones, of which roughly 71% were detected only once. The top ten clonotypes cover 3.5% to 4.5% of the sample. In this study, focal radiation therapy paired with CTLA-4 blockade (ipilimumab) was tested in patients who had chemo-refractory metastatic non-small-cell lung cancer. This record comes from a study of radiotherapy plus CTLA-4 blockade in lung cancer (dated by TCRdb to the late 2010s). Describing the broader study: Objective responses were observed in about 17% of enrolled patients, and disease control was achieved in less than 40%.

CDR1 and CDR2 (SGHRS, YFSETQ) derive from the germline V gene. Counted from cysteine to phenylalanine, this CDR3 has 15 amino acids. The entry retains the CDR3 DNA only, 45 bases that are in frame from base 1. Germline trimming amounts to 0 bases on V and 0 bases on J, with 1 as the count of junction bases outside the gene matches. Points the paper makes about the study in general: After treatment with radiotherapy and ipilimumab, TCR clones that came from tumors expanded in the peripheral blood. Early dynamic changes in blood T cell clones, together with increased serum interferon-beta after radiation, were reported as the strongest predictors of response.

The chain couples TRBV5-1 to TRBJ2-5; 8 bases in the middle match TRBD1. This clonotype was obtained from a human donor with non-small cell lung cancer who had stable disease on radiotherapy plus ipilimumab. The source was peripheral blood, collected from a patient treated with radiotherapy plus ipilimumab. The DNA sequence is as follows: TGCGCCAGCAGCTTGGCAGGGGGCCACCAAGAGACCCAGTACTTC. The resulting protein is CASSLAGGHQETQYF. With the rest looked up from the reference TRBV5-1 and TRBJ2-5 genes rather than sequenced, the full variable domain is KAGVTQTPRYLIKTRGQQVTLSCSPISGHRSVSWYQQTPGQGLQFLFEYFSETQRNKGNFPGRFSGRQFSNSRSEMNVSTLELGDSALYLCASSLAGGHQETQYFGPGTRLLVL.